These 23 T cell receptor beta chains were sequenced from one sample in a study of T cell changes during pregnancy in multiple sclerosis. Some clones are missing from TCRdb's copy, which holds only in-frame ones; the method was immunoSEQ multiplex PCR. The data contain roughly 40,000 clones, 92% of them singletons. The source material was CD8+ T cells from peripheral blood mononuclear cells, sampled in the first trimester of pregnancy. Source of these receptors: a female donor with multiple sclerosis, enrolled in a pregnancy study.

The chain carries TRBV4-1 and TRBJ2-3; TRBD2 aligns across 7 bases. V shed 0 bases and J 1 base; nucleotides not matched to a gene: 7. Germline assignment: CDR1 MGHRA and CDR2 YSYEKL. This CDR3 has 17 residues. Here the CDR3 DNA reads TGCGCCAGCAGCCAAGAGACTGCGGGAGTGGGCACAGATACGCAGTATTTT. Protein: CASSQETAGVGTDTQYF.

The rearrangement uses TRBV4-2 and TRBJ2-1, with TRBD2 identical over 14 bases. The junction had 7 bases not matched to a gene; V was cut back by 3 bases and J by 9 bases. The CDR3 extends over 16 amino acids. Germline V gives CDR1 LGHNA, CDR2 YNFKEQ. Written as DNA, the CDR3 is TGTGCCAGCAGCCATTTGACTAGCGGGGGGGCCGCTGAGCAGTTCTTC. Its translation: CASSHLTSGGAAEQFF.

The V gene is TRBV7-9, the J gene TRBJ1-2; maybe TRBD1 (5 bases). The CDR3 has 15 residues. CDR1 SEHNR and CDR2 FQNEAQ come from the germline V gene (reference sequence). V lost 1 base and J lost 4, with 13 bases in between. DNA of the CDR3: TGTGCCAGCAGCTTAGGCTTTGGGGACTCCTATGGCTACACCTTC. Translation gives CASSLGFGDSYGYTF.

The sample holds a few counts of this clone. The CDR3 is CASSPLAGGIAGNTIYF. CDR3 DNA: TGTGCCAGCAGCCCCCTTGCGGGGGGGATTGCTGGAAACACCATATATTTT. The chain couples TRBV7-6 to TRBJ1-3; possibly TRBD1 for D (5 bases). This CDR3 comprises 17 residues. Germline V lookup: CDR1 SGHVS, CDR2 FNYEAQ. V lost 5 bases and J 2 bases, leaving 19 bases between the germline ends.

The chain employs TRBV18 and TRBJ2-7, with D tentatively TRBD1 (5 bases). V lost 2 bases and J 0 bases, leaving 11 bases between the germline ends. Per germline, CDR1 KGHSH and CDR2 LQKENI. This CDR3 spans 15 amino acids. The CDR3 here is CASSPRGAFSYEQYF. In nucleotides, the CDR3 is TGTGCCAGCTCACCAAGGGGCGCATTCTCCTACGAGCAGTACTTC. The full variable domain, its missing parts supplied by reference TRBV18 and TRBJ2-7, is NAGVMQNPRHLVRRRGQEARLRCSPMKGHSHVYWYRQLPEEGLKFMVYLQKENIIDESGMPKERFSAEFPKEGPSILRIQQVVRGDSAAYFCASSPRGAFSYEQYFGPGTRLTVT.

The J gene is TRBJ1-4, the V gene TRBV2; 7 bases map to TRBD1. Germline trimming cut 6 bases from V and 4 bases from J; bases unmatched to any gene: 11. The CDR3 consists of 16 residues. CDR1 and CDR2 from the germline V gene are SNHLY and FYNNEI. The CDR3 bases are TGTGCCAGCAGATCACCCCAGGGGGAGAGTAATGAAAAACTGTTTTTT. Its translation is CASRSPQGESNEKLFF.

The rearrangement uses TRBV21-1 and TRBJ1-6. TRBV21-1 is annotated as a pseudogene. This CDR3 comprises 16 residues. The CDR3 here is CASSKLFGGINSPLHF. As DNA, the CDR3 is TGTGCCAGCAGCAAACTTTTCGGAGGGATAAATTCACCCCTCCACTTT.

The rearrangement joins TRBV15 to TRBJ2-2; D not certain. The CDR3 contains 12 residues. V was clipped by 5 bases and J by 2 bases, with 3 bases between them. The germline V gene encodes CDR1 LNHNV and CDR2 YYDKDF (reference sequence). The CDR3 coding sequence is TGTGCCACCAGCGTAAACACCGGGGAGCTGTTTTTT. It encodes CATSVNTGELFF.

The chain carries TRBV5-6 and TRBJ2-7; 10 bases align to TRBD1. Germline V gene lookup returns CDR1 SGHDT and CDR2 YYEEEE. V lost 4 bases, J lost 5 bases, and 6 bases stayed unmatched. This CDR3 comprises 14 residues. The DNA for the CDR3 is TGTGCCAGCAGCAACCCGACAGGGGGCGACGAGCAGTACTTC. Translation gives CASSNPTGGDEQYF.

The V call is TRBV7-9, the J call TRBJ2-2; possibly TRBD1 for D (6 bases). The V and J ends lost 5 bases and 5 bases respectively, with 27 bases between them. The CDR3 length is 19 residues. Germline assignment: CDR1 SEHNR and CDR2 FQNEAQ (reference sequence). The CDR3 is CASSPLNGGGVQRTGELFF. CDR3 DNA: TGTGCCAGCAGCCCCCTAAATGGTGGGGGCGTCCAACGTACCGGGGAGCTGTTTTTT. Supplemented by reference TRBV7-9 and TRBJ2-2, the full variable domain reads DTGVSQNPRHKITKRGQNVTFRCDPISEHNRLYWYRQTLGQGPEFLTYFQNEAQLEKSRLLSDRFSAERPKGSFSTLEIQRTEQGDSAMYLCASSPLNGGGVQRTGELFFGEGSRLTVL.

The chain uses TRBV13 and TRBJ2-5; 8 bases are shared with TRBD2. Germline CDR1 reads PRHDT; CDR2 reads FYEKMQ (reference sequence). There are 17 residues in the CDR3. The ends lost 0 bases at V and 5 bases at J; junction bases unmatched: 11. CDR3 sequence: CASSLGLSRGAAETQYF. As DNA, the CDR3 is TGTGCCAGCAGCTTAGGCCTCTCGCGGGGGGCCGCCGAGACCCAGTACTTC.

The CDR3 loop is CASTQGPTEAFF. CDR3 nucleotides: TGTGCCAGCACTCAGGGGCCCACTGAAGCTTTCTTT. V and J are TRBV13 and TRBJ1-1; a possible D gene is TRBD1 (6 bases). CDR3 length: 12 residues. Germline V lookup: CDR1 PRHDT, CDR2 FYEKMQ (reference sequence). Trimming removed 7 bases at V and 4 bases at J, with 10 bases between.

The rearrangement links TRBV29-1 to TRBJ2-1; perhaps TRBD2 as D (5 bases). The CDR3 is made up of 12 amino acids. V was shortened by 2 bases and J by 9 bases, with 11 bases between the two germline ends. CDR1 SQVTM and CDR2 ANQGSEA come from the germline V gene. The CDR3 here is CSVEYRGSEQFF. The CDR3 DNA reads TGCAGCGTTGAATATCGGGGTAGTGAGCAGTTCTTC.

J is TRBJ2-7 and V is TRBV5-4; weak D call: TRBD1 (5 bases). This CDR3 contains 15 residues. The V gene lost 0 bases and the J gene lost 3 bases, with 13 bases spanning the gap. Germline V gene sequence: CDR1 SGHNT, CDR2 YYREEE (reference sequence). This CDR3 is CASSLAGFMFYEQYF. CDR3 bases: TGTGCCAGCAGCTTGGCAGGGTTTATGTTCTACGAGCAGTACTTC.

The CDR3 loop is CAAGQGGTEAFF. Written as DNA, the CDR3 is TGCGCCGCGGGACAGGGTGGGACTGAAGCTTTCTTT. The rearrangement uses TRBV10-2 and TRBJ1-1, with 9 bases fitting TRBD1. The CDR3 covers 12 residues. With 11 bases clipped from V and 5 bases from J, the junction kept 6 bases outside the gene matches. CDR1 is WSHSY, CDR2 SAAADI, per germline.

This chain links TRBV25-1 with TRBJ1-1, with D possibly matching TRBD1 (5 bases). The CDR3 is 11 residues long. Germline V gene lookup returns CDR1 MGHDK and CDR2 SYGVNS. V was clipped by 6 bases and J by 6 bases, with 8 bases between them. The DNA of the CDR3 is TGTGCCAGCAGGCAGGGTGCTGAAGCTTTCTTT. This translates into CASRQGAEAFF.

This chain links TRBV5-4 with TRBJ1-1; D may be TRBD1 (5 bases). Germline lookup yields CDR1 SGHNT and CDR2 YYREEE (reference sequence). With 1 base removed from V and 8 bases from J, the gap between germline ends came to 12 bases. The CDR3 covers 13 residues. This chain's CDR3 is CASSLLGGREAFF. In nucleotides, the CDR3 is TGTGCCAGCAGCTTGCTCGGGGGTAGGGAAGCTTTCTTT.

The chain carries TRBV27 and TRBJ1-5, with 8 nucleotides matching TRBD1. This CDR3 region has 15 residues. CDR1 and CDR2 from the germline V gene are MNHEY and SMNVEV (reference sequence). J was trimmed by 5 bases and V by 5 bases; bases with no gene match: 8. The CDR3 here is CASSPRTGYDQPQHF. In nucleotides, the CDR3 is TGTGCCAGCAGTCCAAGGACAGGGTACGATCAGCCCCAGCATTTT.

The CDR3 DNA sequence: TGTGCCAGCAACCTTCTGGCGGGGGTCTACAATGAGCAGTTCTTC. It codes for CASNLLAGVYNEQFF. The chain couples TRBV11-2 to TRBJ2-1; 7 positions match TRBD2. CDR3 size: 15 residues. Trimming cost V 7 bases and J 3 bases; bases outside gene matches: 9. From germline, CDR1 is SGHAT and CDR2 FQNNGV.

The CDR3 here is CATSRVGGHSGNTIYF. The CDR3, as DNA: TGTGCCACCAGCAGAGTAGGGGGTCACTCTGGAAACACCATATATTTT. This chain joins TRBV15 and TRBJ1-3; a weak D match, TRBD1 (6 bases). The CDR3 contains 16 residues. V was trimmed by 1 base and J by 0 bases, leaving 10 bases between them. Germline CDR1 reads LNHNV; CDR2 reads YYDKDF (reference sequence).

The chain employs TRBV27 and TRBJ2-7; 8 bases match TRBD1. Trimming took 6 bases from V and 0 from J; bases not matched to a gene: 7. CDR3 length equals 15 residues. Germline V gene data show CDR1 as MNHEY and CDR2 as SMNVEV (reference sequence). The CDR3 coding sequence is TGTGCCAGCAGCCCATGGGACAGGAGCTCCTACGAGCAGTACTTC. Protein: CASSPWDRSSYEQYF.

This chain links TRBV5-6 with TRBJ1-1; D not certain. Trimming removed 4 bases from V and 6 bases from J, with 13 bases in between. There are 13 residues in the CDR3. Germline-derived CDR1 and CDR2 are SGHDT and YYEEEE. The CDR3 DNA sequence: TGTGCCAGCAGCCCCTTCTTAGCTGCTGAAGCTTTCTTT. Amino acid sequence: CASSPFLAAEAFF.

The V gene is TRBV11-2, the J gene TRBJ1-1; no definite D call. CDR3 length: 13 amino acids. V lost 1 base, J lost 5 bases, and 8 bases lay in between. CDR1 is SGHAT, CDR2 FQNNGV, per germline. The CDR3, as DNA: TGTGCCAGCAGCTTAGGCATCGGGACTGAAGCTTTCTTT. Its protein is CASSLGIGTEAFF.